What follows are 21 T cell receptor beta chains derived from one specimen sequenced in a study of blood T cells in healthy people across ages (dated by TCRdb to the mid-2010s). Libraries were made using 5' RACE. TCRdb names Illumina HiSeq 2500 as the instrument used. A second PCR of roughly 7 to 11 cycles was run with a J-beta primer mix and a sample-barcoded 5' primer. TCRdb redid the processing of the public reads, applying fastp at Q25 and MiXCR, and retained in-frame beta chains. All rows with the same CDR3 protein become a single entry with the most common DNA and genes. For this sample there are over 700,000 distinct CDR3 sequences; 20% to 30% appear just once. The ten largest clones represent 9.4% of the sample. These data also featured in a second study, about T cells of mothers and their children.

What was sequenced was blood. These receptors all stem from a boy between 10 and 17 years old in good health.

This clonotype was found a few times. The rearrangement uses TRBV9 and TRBJ1-2; D not certain. Germline CDR1 SGDLS, CDR2 YYNGEE. Trimming left V 0 bases short and J 4 bases short, with 19 bases between. The CDR3 is 17 residues long. CDR3 sequence reads: CASSVELPGNDAYGYTF. In DNA form, the CDR3 reads TGTGCCAGCAGCGTAGAGCTCCCCGGAAACGATGCCTATGGCTACACCTTC.

DNA for the CDR3: TGCGCCAGCAGCTTGGCAGGATACAACCGGGGGAATGAGCAGTTCTTC. Encoded protein: CASSLAGYNRGNEQFF. The chain uses TRBV5-1 and TRBJ2-5; TRBD2 might be the D (6 bases). The J call could be wrong; TRBJ2-1 is a better fit for the DNA end. The CDR3 runs 16 residues. Germline assignment: CDR1 SGHRS and CDR2 YFSETQ.

A few counts support this clonotype. This chain joins TRBV12-5 and TRBJ2-7, with D tentatively TRBD1 (6 bases). Trimming pared 1 base from V and 0 bases from J, leaving 16 bases between. This CDR3 region has 17 residues. Germline CDR1 LGHNT, CDR2 FRNRAP. DNA of the CDR3: TGTGCTAGTGGTTTGGCGCGGGTGACAGGAGACTCCTACGAGCAGTACTTC. It specifies CASGLARVTGDSYEQYF.

The table lists this clonotype with a few counts. The chain couples TRBV28 to TRBJ2-7, with TRBD2 matching 15 bases. The J call may be mistaken, given a closer DNA end match to TRBJ2-1. Per the germline V gene, CDR1 is MDHEN and CDR2 is SYDVKM. CDR3 size: 16 residues. The CDR3 loop is CASSLWTSGGAHEQFF. CDR3 in DNA: TGTGCCAGCAGTCTGTGGACTAGCGGGGGGGCTCATGAGCAGTTCTTC.

This clonotype showed up just a few times. V is TRBV4-2 and J is TRBJ2-5, with 11 bases fitting TRBD2. The J call may not be correct, given that the DNA end is closer to TRBJ2-1. This CDR3 is built from 16 residues. Germline assignment: CDR1 LGHNA and CDR2 YNFKEQ. CDR3 sequence: CASSPYPGLAGSEQFF. CDR3 DNA sequence: TGTGCCAGCAGCCCCTACCCCGGACTAGCGGGTAGTGAGCAGTTCTTC.

This clonotype was counted between two and nine times. The chain combines TRBV5-1 with TRBJ2-5, with 8 bases matching TRBD2. Gene TRBJ2-7 matches the end of the DNA better, so the J call may be wrong. Germline lookup yields CDR1 SGHRS and CDR2 YFSETQ. This CDR3 is built from 13 residues. As DNA, the CDR3 is TGCGCCAGCAATAGCGGGAATCTCGACGAGCAGTACTTC. Translated: CASNSGNLDEQYF.

The chain recombines TRBV9 with TRBJ2-5; a weak D match, TRBD2 (6 bases). CDR1 SGDLS and CDR2 YYNGEE come from the germline V gene. V dropped 0 bases and J dropped 4 bases, with 13 bases sitting between them. The CDR3 consists of 15 residues. The CDR3: CASSVAGGGAETQYF. In DNA, the CDR3 is TGTGCCAGCAGCGTAGCTGGAGGCGGGGCAGAGACCCAGTACTTC.

CDR3 nucleotide sequence: TGTGCCAGCAGCTCACATACGAGAGCATCAGCTTTCTTT. Translating it yields CASSSHTRASAFF. The V call is TRBV7-6, the J call TRBJ1-1; D uncertain. Germline CDR1 SGHVS, CDR2 FNYEAQ. V gave up 4 bases and J gave up 10 bases, with 16 bases separating them. The CDR3 consists of 13 residues.

The CDR3 nucleotides are TGCAGTGCTAGAGGGGGCGGGGGGAGCTCCTACAATGAGCAGTTCTTC. It is translated as CSARGGGGSSYNEQFF. The chain combines TRBV20-1 with TRBJ2-1; the match to TRBD2 covers 8 bases. V shed 1 base and J 0 bases; nucleotides not matched to a gene: 5. The germline CDR1 and CDR2 sequences are DFQATT and SNEGSKA (reference sequence). The CDR3 runs 16 residues.

The sample holds a few counts of this clonotype. One junction end does not reproduce the germline sequence, and a read error may be involved. The rearrangement uses TRBV29-1 and TRBJ1-2, with D tentatively TRBD1 (6 bases). CDR3 length equals 13 residues. CDR1 and CDR2 from the germline V gene are SQVTM and ANQGSEA. The CDR3 DNA follows: TGCAGCGTGGAAGGACAGAACTTGAGTGGCTACACCTTC. Its protein product is CSVEGQNLSGYTF.

The chain joins TRBV2 to TRBJ2-5; 8 bases map to TRBD1. The J call may be incorrect, as the DNA end agrees better with TRBJ2-1. The CDR3 contains 16 residues. The germline V gene encodes CDR1 SNHLY and CDR2 FYNNEI. This CDR3 is CASSEGAGGPYNEQFF. The CDR3 DNA reads TGTGCCAGCAGTGAAGGAGCAGGGGGCCCTTACAATGAGCAGTTCTTC.

V gene TRBV2 combines with J gene TRBJ2-2; maybe TRBD2 (5 bases). V lost 10 bases and J 1 base, leaving 16 bases between the germline ends. The CDR3 covers 15 residues. In germline, CDR1 is SNHLY, CDR2 FYNNEI. DNA of the CDR3: TGTGCCAACTCACCGGGGTGGCGGAACACCGGGGAGCTGTTTTTT. Residues: CANSPGWRNTGELFF.

This clonotype was observed a handful of times. The chain links TRBV27 to TRBJ1-1, with TRBD1 matching over 8 bases. The J segment lost 0 bases and the V segment lost 6 bases, leaving 6 bases of the junction unmatched. Germline V gives CDR1 MNHEY, CDR2 SMNVEV (reference sequence). The CDR3 is made up of 15 amino acids. The CDR3 sequence: CASSSATGVNTEAFF. DNA for the CDR3: TGTGCCAGCAGCAGCGCGACAGGGGTGAACACTGAAGCTTTCTTT.

The gene calls are TRBV11-2 and TRBJ1-1; D perhaps matches TRBD1 (6 bases). Germline V CDR1 and CDR2: SGHAT, FQNNGV. The CDR3 consists of 15 residues. The V gene lost 2 bases and the J gene lost 3 bases, with 13 bases spanning the gap. CDR3 nucleotide sequence: TGTGCCAGCAGCTTAAACAGGGAAACCTACACTGAAGCTTTCTTT. The encoded protein is CASSLNRETYTEAFF.

This clonotype was seen only once. One junction end disagrees with the germline gene, perhaps due to a read error. This sequence joins TRBV6-2 or TRBV6-3 and TRBJ2-5; 8 positions match TRBD2. CDR3 size: 16 residues. Germline V gene lookup returns CDR1 MNHEY and CDR2 SVGEGT. The CDR3 here is CASSPGLVGMQETQSF. DNA of the CDR3: TGTGCCAGCAGCCCGGGACTAGTCGGGATGCAAGAGACCCAGTCCTTC.

This clonotype has more than one count but fewer than ten. This chain links TRBV9 with TRBJ2-1, with D unresolved. V lost 3 bases, J lost 0 bases, and 10 bases lay in between. There are 15 residues in the CDR3. Germline lookup yields CDR1 SGDLS and CDR2 YYNGEE. In DNA, the CDR3 is TGTGCCAGCAGCGCTGGTATGGGCTCCTACAATGAGCAGTTCTTC. This sequence encodes CASSAGMGSYNEQFF. Using reference TRBV9 and TRBJ2-1 for the parts outside the CDR3, the full variable domain is DSGVTQTPKHLITATGQRVTLRCSPRSGDLSVYWYQQSLDQGLQFLIQYYNGEERAKGNILERFSAQQFPDLHSELNLSSLELGDSALYFCASSAGMGSYNEQFFGPGTRLTVL.

This clonotype was observed a few times. The chain carries TRBV4-3 and TRBJ2-5, with 10 bases lining up with TRBD2. The J call may be faulty, since TRBJ2-7 better matches the DNA end. The CDR3 length is 15 residues. The germline V gene encodes CDR1 LGHNA and CDR2 YSLEER. The CDR3: CASSQRLAGSYEQYF. In DNA form, the CDR3 reads TGCGCCAGCAGCCAACGACTAGCGGGCAGCTACGAGCAGTACTTC.

The chain is built from TRBV29-1 and TRBJ2-7, with 10 bases identical to TRBD2. In germline, CDR1 is SQVTM, CDR2 ANQGSEA. The CDR3 is 16 amino acids. Trimming cost V 5 bases and J 5 bases; bases outside gene matches: 15. In DNA, the CDR3 is TGCAGCGTTAAGGGTAGGACTAGCGGACGCTCTCACGAGCAGTACTTC. This encodes CSVKGRTSGRSHEQYF.

This sequence joins TRBV29-1 and TRBJ2-7, with 9 bases lining up with TRBD1. This CDR3 has 14 residues. CDR1 is SQVTM, CDR2 ANQGSEA, per germline. With V trimmed by 2 bases and J by 0 bases, 2 bases remained unmatched. The CDR3 nucleotides read TGCAGCGTTGAACTGGGACAGGGCTCCTACGAGCAGTACTTC. This sequence encodes CSVELGQGSYEQYF.

This clonotype was seen many times. V gene TRBV2 combines with J gene TRBJ1-6; no clear D gene. CDR1 is SNHLY and CDR2 is FYNNEI in the germline V gene. The CDR3 consists of 12 residues. The V end lost 3 bases, the J end lost 12 bases, and 9 bases lay between the germline ends. The CDR3: CASSDGLGPLHF. CDR3 nucleotides: TGTGCCAGCAGTGACGGCCTAGGACCCCTCCACTTT.

The chain combines TRBV7-9 with TRBJ2-7; 8 bases are a match to TRBD1. V lost 4 bases to trimming and J lost 2 bases; unmatched junction nucleotides: 7. This CDR3 is 15 amino acids long. Germline V gene sequence: CDR1 SEHNR, CDR2 FQNEAQ (reference sequence). The CDR3 bases are TGTGCCAGCAGCTCCCCGGACAGGGACACCTACGAGCAGTACTTC. This gives the protein CASSSPDRDTYEQYF.